The entry below gives a single T cell receptor (beta chain) sequence along with its context. This specimen comes from a study of control samples from healthy donors and cancer patients. Some clones are missing from TCRdb's copy, which holds only in-frame ones; the method was immunoSEQ multiplex PCR. This sample contains roughly 190,000 clones. V was trimmed by 8 bases and J by 3 bases, leaving 15 bases between them. Germline values: CDR1 SGHTA, CDR2 FQGTGA. The CDR3 is made up of 14 amino acids. This rearrangement joins TRBV7-3 to TRBJ2-3; D is possibly TRBD1 or TRBD2 (5 bases each). The clonotype originates from a woman in her 30s in good health. The specimen sequenced was blood. CDR3: CASSSRGDTDTQYF. CDR3 in DNA: TGTGCCAGCTCGTCTAGAGGGGATACAGATACGCAGTATTTT. Full variable domain (outside the CDR3, taken from reference TRBV7-3 and TRBJ2-3): GAGVSQTPSNKVTEKGKYVELRCDPISGHTALYWYRQSLGQGPEFLIYFQGTGAADDSGLPNDRFFAVRPEGSVSTLKIQRTERGDSAVYLCASSSRGDTDTQYFGPGTRLTVL.